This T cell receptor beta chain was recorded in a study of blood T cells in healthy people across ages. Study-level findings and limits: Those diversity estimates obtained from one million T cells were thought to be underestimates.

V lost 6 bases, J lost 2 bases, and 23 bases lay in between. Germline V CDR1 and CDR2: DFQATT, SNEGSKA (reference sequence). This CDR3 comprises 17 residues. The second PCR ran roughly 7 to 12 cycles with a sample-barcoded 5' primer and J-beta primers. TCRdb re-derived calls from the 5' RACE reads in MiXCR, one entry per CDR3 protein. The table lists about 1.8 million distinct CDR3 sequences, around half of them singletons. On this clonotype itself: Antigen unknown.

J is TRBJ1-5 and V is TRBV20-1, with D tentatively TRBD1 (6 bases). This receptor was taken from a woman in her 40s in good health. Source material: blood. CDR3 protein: CSAEPYREQWRNQPQHF. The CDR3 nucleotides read TGCAGTGCCGAGCCCTACAGGGAACAGTGGCGCAATCAGCCCCAGCATTTT.